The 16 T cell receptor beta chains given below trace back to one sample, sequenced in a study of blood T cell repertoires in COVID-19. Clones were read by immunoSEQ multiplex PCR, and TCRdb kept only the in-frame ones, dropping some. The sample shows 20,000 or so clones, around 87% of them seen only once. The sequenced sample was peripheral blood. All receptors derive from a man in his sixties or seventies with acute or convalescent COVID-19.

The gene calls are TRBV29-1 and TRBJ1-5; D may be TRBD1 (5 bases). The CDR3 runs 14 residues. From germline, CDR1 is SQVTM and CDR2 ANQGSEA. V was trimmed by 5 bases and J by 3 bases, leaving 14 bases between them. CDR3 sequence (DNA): TGCAGCGTTCTCCTTGGACATTCCAATCAGCCCCAGCATTTT. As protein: CSVLLGHSNQPQHF. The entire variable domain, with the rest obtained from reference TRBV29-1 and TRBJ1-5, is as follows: SAVISQKPSRDICQRGTSLTIQCQVDSQVTMMFWYRQQPGQSLTLIATANQGSEATYESGFVIDKFPISRPNLTFSTLTVSNMSPEDSSIYLCSVLLGHSNQPQHFGDGTRLSIL.

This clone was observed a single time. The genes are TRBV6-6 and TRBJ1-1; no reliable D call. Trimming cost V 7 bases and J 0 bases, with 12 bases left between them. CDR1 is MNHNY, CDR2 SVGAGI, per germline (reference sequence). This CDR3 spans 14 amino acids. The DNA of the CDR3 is TGTGCCAGCACCCAGATCCAGATGAACACTGAAGCTTTCTTT. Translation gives CASTQIQMNTEAFF.

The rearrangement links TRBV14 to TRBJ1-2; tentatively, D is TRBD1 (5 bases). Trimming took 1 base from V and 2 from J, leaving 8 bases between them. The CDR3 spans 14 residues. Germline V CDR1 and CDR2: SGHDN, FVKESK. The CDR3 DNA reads TGTGCCAGCAGCCAAGGGCGGGGGAACTATGGCTACACCTTC. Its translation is CASSQGRGNYGYTF. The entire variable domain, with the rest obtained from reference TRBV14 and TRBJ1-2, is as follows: EAGVTQFPSHSVIEKGQTVTLRCDPISGHDNLYWYRRVMGKEIKFLLHFVKESKQDESGMPNNRFLAERTGGTYSTLKVQPAELEDSGVYFCASSQGRGNYGYTFGSGTRLTVV.

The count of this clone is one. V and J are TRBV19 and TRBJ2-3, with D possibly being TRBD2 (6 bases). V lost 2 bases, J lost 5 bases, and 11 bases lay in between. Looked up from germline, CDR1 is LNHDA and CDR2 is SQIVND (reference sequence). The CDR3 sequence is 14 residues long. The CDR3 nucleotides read TGTGCCAGTAGTATAACGGGAGTTGAAGATACGCAGTATTTT. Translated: CASSITGVEDTQYF.

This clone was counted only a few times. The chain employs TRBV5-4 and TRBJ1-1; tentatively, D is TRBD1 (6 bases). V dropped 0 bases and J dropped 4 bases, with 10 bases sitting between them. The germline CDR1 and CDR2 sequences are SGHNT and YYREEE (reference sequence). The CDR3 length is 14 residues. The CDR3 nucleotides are TGTGCCAGCAGCTTGGAACAAGGGGGCACTGAAGCTTTCTTT. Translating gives CASSLEQGGTEAFF.

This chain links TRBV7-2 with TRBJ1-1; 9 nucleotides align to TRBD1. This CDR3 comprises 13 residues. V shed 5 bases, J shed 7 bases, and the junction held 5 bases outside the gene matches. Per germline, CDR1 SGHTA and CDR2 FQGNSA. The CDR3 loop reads CASSPQGASEAFF. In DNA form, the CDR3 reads TGTGCCAGCAGCCCACAGGGGGCGAGTGAAGCTTTCTTT. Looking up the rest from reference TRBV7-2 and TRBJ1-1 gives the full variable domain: GAGVSQSPSNKVTEKGKDVELRCDPISGHTALYWYRQSLGQGLEFLIYFQGNSAPDKSGLPSDRFSAERTGGSVSTLTIQRTQQEDSAVYLCASSPQGASEAFFGQGTRLTVV.

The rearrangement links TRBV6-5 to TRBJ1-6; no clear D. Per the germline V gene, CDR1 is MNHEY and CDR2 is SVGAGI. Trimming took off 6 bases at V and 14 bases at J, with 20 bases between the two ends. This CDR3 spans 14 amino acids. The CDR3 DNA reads TGTGCCAGCAGCCCACTCAGCCCCTTAGCTACCCTCCACTTT. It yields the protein CASSPLSPLATLHF.

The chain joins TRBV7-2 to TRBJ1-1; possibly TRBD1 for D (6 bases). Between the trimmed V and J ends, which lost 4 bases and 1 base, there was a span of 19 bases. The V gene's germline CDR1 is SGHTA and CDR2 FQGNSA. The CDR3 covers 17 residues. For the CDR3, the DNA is TGTGCCAGCAGCTACCCTAGGGGTCAGGGGACGAACACTGAAGCTTTCTTT. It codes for CASSYPRGQGTNTEAFF.

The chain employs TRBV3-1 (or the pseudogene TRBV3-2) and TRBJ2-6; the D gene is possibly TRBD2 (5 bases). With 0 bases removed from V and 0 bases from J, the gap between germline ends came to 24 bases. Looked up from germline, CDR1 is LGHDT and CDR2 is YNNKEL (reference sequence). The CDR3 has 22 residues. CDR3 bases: TGTGCCAGCAGCCAAGACGGCTGCGGAGGCAGACTACCAACCTCTGGGGCCAACGTCCTGACTTTC. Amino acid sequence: CASSQDGCGGRLPTSGANVLTF.

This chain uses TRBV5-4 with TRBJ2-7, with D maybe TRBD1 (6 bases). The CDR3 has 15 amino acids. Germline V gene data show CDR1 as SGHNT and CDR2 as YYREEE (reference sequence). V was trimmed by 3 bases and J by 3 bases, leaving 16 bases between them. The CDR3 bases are TGTGCCAGCAGCTCCCCCGGCAGGGGACACTACGAGCAGTACTTC. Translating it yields CASSSPGRGHYEQYF.

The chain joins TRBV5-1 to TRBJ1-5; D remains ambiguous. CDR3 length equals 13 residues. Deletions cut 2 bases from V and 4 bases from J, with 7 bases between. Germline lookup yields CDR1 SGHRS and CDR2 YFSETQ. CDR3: CASSFEINQPQHF. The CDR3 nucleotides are TGCGCCAGCAGCTTTGAGATTAATCAGCCCCAGCATTTT.

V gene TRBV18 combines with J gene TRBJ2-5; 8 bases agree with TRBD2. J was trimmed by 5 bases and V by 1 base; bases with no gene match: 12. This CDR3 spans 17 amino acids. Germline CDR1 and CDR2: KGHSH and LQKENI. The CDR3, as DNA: TGTGCCAGCTCACCACTGGGGCAGCGGGAGTTAATTGAGACCCAGTACTTC. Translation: CASSPLGQRELIETQYF.

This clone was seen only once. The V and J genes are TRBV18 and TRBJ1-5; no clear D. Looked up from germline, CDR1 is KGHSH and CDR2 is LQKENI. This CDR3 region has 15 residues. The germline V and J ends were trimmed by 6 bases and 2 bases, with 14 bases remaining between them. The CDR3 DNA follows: TGTGCCAGCTCCTTTTCCCTCGGGGGCAATCAGCCCCAGCATTTT. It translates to CASSFSLGGNQPQHF.

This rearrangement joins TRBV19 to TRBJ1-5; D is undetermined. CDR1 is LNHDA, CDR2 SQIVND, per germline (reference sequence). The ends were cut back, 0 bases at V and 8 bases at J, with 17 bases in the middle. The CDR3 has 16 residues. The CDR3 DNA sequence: TGTGCCAGTAGTATAGATTGGCGGCGGCGGATTGAGCCCCAGCATTTT. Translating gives CASSIDWRRRIEPQHF.

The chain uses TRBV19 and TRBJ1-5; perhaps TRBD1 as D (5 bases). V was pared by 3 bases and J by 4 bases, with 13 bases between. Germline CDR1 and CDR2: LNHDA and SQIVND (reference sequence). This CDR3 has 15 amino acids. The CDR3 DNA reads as TGTGCCAGTAGTATCTCGGGGCGGGGTAATCAGCCCCAGCATTTT. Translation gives CASSISGRGNQPQHF.

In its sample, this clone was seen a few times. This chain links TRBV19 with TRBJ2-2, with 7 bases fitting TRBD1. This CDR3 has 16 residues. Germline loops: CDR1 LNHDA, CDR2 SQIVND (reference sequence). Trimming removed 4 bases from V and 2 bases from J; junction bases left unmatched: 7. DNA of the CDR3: TGTGCCAGTAGTACCCCAGGACAGGACAACACCGGGGAGCTGTTTTTT. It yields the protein CASSTPGQDNTGELFF.